The sequence of this T cell receptor beta chain was determined in a study of blood T cell repertoires in COVID-19. Trimming at V came to 4 bases and at J to 2 bases, leaving 7 bases not matched to a gene. Germline-derived CDR1 and CDR2 are SGHVS and FNYEAQ. CDR3 length: 16 amino acids. Sequencing was performed with immunoSEQ multiplex PCR; in TCRdb, only in-frame clones are kept and a portion is missing. The sample contains some 400,000 clones, roughly 92% of which appear only once. Sample: PBMCs or T cells enriched from blood (not recorded which). This TCR was sampled from a woman aged 40 to 49 who had been exposed to COVID-19. V usage is TRBV7-6 and J usage is TRBJ1-1; 10 nucleotides match TRBD1. The DNA for the CDR3 is TGTGCCAGCAGCTCCCGACAGGGGGCGCGTAACACTGAAGCTTTCTTT. Its translation is CASSSRQGARNTEAFF.